This entry lists 15 T cell receptor beta chains sequenced from one sample in a study of blood T cells in healthy people across ages. PCR was performed a second time for roughly 7 to 12 cycles using a sample-barcoded 5' primer and a J-beta primer mix. MiXCR, applied by TCRdb to the 5' RACE reads, yields one record per CDR3 protein. The table has about 1,000,000 distinct CDR3 sequences, around 43% seen once. Source material: blood. Source of these receptors: a woman aged 55-69 years in good health.

This clonotype occurred a few times. This rearrangement joins TRBV10-3 to TRBJ2-5, with D possibly being TRBD1 (5 bases). The CDR3 covers 12 residues. CDR1 is ENHRY, CDR2 SYGVKD, per germline. V was shortened by 11 bases and J by 5 bases, with 15 bases between the two germline ends. The CDR3 loop is CASKDIGETQYF. CDR3 coding DNA: TGTGCCTCAAAGGACATCGGGGAGACCCAGTACTTC.

CDR3 DNA: TGCAGTGCTAGTGAGGGTTTAAGGGGATACGAGCAGTACTTC. Translated, it gives CSASEGLRGYEQYF. The rearrangement links TRBV20-1 to TRBJ2-7; D tentatively reads TRBD1 or TRBD2 (5 bases each). Germline values: CDR1 DFQATT, CDR2 SNEGSKA (reference sequence). Trimming took off 3 bases at V and 4 bases at J, with 16 bases between the two ends. CDR3 length: 14 residues.

This clonotype came up a few times. This chain connects TRBV7-9 to TRBJ1-4; D perhaps matches TRBD1 (5 bases). Per germline, CDR1 SEHNR and CDR2 FQNEAQ (reference sequence). The CDR3 extends over 17 amino acids. V lost 5 bases, J lost 0 bases, and 16 bases lay in between. CDR3 sequence (DNA): TGTGCCAGCAGCAATGGGAACAGGCCACCAACTAATGAAAAACTGTTTTTT. This codes for CASSNGNRPPTNEKLFF.

CDR3 coding DNA: TGCAGCGTTGACAGTTTTGGGGGCACAGATACGCAGTATTTT. This sequence encodes CSVDSFGGTDTQYF. The rearrangement uses TRBV29-1 and TRBJ2-3, with D unclear. Germline values: CDR1 SQVTM, CDR2 ANQGSEA. The CDR3 consists of 14 residues. V was cut by 3 bases and J by 1 base, with 11 bases left in between.

This clonotype has more than one count but fewer than ten. V and J are TRBV5-7 and TRBJ2-5, with 7 bases lining up with TRBD1. TRBV5-7 is an open reading frame, and its role is uncertain. V lost 5 bases and J lost 3; bases outside the gene matches: 7. The CDR3 is made up of 14 amino acids. CDR3 in amino acids: CASSPGTDKETQYF. CDR3 sequence (DNA): TGTGCCAGCAGTCCCGGGACAGACAAAGAGACCCAGTACTTC.

This clonotype was seen more than once but under ten times. This chain links TRBV27 with TRBJ1-2; 9 bases map to TRBD1. The CDR3 consists of 14 residues. Germline V gene lookup returns CDR1 MNHEY and CDR2 SMNVEV (reference sequence). V lost 8 bases and J lost 2; bases outside the gene matches: 6. CDR3 residues: CASGAGTGNYGYTF. CDR3 sequence (DNA): TGTGCCAGCGGAGCCGGGACAGGGAACTATGGCTACACCTTC.

The genes are TRBV20-1 and TRBJ1-1; D ambiguous. In germline, CDR1 is DFQATT, CDR2 SNEGSKA (reference sequence). There are 15 residues in the CDR3. V was cut by 0 bases and J by 4 bases, with 15 bases left in between. CDR3 amino acids: CSARDSPRIGTEAFF. The CDR3 nucleotides are TGCAGTGCTAGAGATTCGCCGCGCATCGGCACTGAAGCTTTCTTT.

This chain joins TRBV20-1 and TRBJ1-2; 7 bases are a match to TRBD1. CDR3 length equals 15 residues. V was pared by 2 bases and J by 2 bases, with 8 bases of the junction left unmatched. Germline V lookup: CDR1 DFQATT, CDR2 SNEGSKA (reference sequence). CDR3 amino acids: CSARPQGRGNYGYTF. The CDR3 coding sequence is TGCAGTGCTAGACCCCAGGGCAGGGGGAACTATGGCTACACCTTC.

This clonotype was observed a handful of times. The chain couples TRBV5-6 to TRBJ2-3; possibly TRBD2 for D (5 bases). Trimming removed 3 bases from V and 5 bases from J, with 10 bases in between. Germline V lookup: CDR1 SGHDT, CDR2 YYEEEE. The CDR3 contains 13 residues. CDR3 nucleotide sequence: TGTGCCAGCAGCTCGGACTCACGAGATACGCAGTATTTT. Encoded protein: CASSSDSRDTQYF.

This chain uses TRBV2 with TRBJ2-5; no firm D call. V was shortened by 1 base and J by 2 bases, with 11 bases between the two germline ends. This CDR3 comprises 15 residues. The germline CDR1 and CDR2 sequences are SNHLY and FYNNEI. The CDR3 loop is CASSEVSVGQETQYF. The CDR3 nucleotides are TGTGCCAGCAGTGAAGTAAGTGTGGGTCAAGAGACCCAGTACTTC.

This clonotype was counted between two and nine times. The rearrangement joins TRBV20-1 to TRBJ2-3; 9 positions agree with TRBD1. This CDR3 is 14 amino acids long. From germline, CDR1 is DFQATT and CDR2 SNEGSKA (reference sequence). With V trimmed by 3 bases and J by 3 bases, 4 bases remained unmatched. CDR3 protein: CSASWDRDTDTQYF. The CDR3 DNA reads TGCAGTGCTAGCTGGGACAGGGATACAGATACGCAGTATTTT.

The chain has TRBV20-1 and TRBJ2-5; 9 bases fit TRBD2. Germline CDR1 is DFQATT and CDR2 is SNEGSKA (reference sequence). The CDR3 is made up of 14 amino acids. Losses at the gene ends were 5 bases for V and 0 bases for J; bases not matched to a gene: 4. CDR3 nucleotide sequence: TGCAGTGCTGGAGGACTAGCGAACCAAGAGACCCAGTACTTC. Its protein is CSAGGLANQETQYF.

CDR3 nucleotide sequence: TGCAGCGTTGGGGCATTTAAGGGGGCCGAGCAGTACTTC. It translates to CSVGAFKGAEQYF. This sequence joins TRBV29-1 and TRBJ2-7; 7 bases line up with TRBD1. CDR3 length: 13 residues. Germline trimming cut 4 bases from V and 6 bases from J; bases unmatched to any gene: 9. Germline V gives CDR1 SQVTM, CDR2 ANQGSEA.

The chain uses TRBV27 and TRBJ2-7; either TRBD1 or TRBD2 may fit D (6 bases each). V was clipped by 4 bases and J by 3 bases, with 10 bases between them. CDR1 MNHEY and CDR2 SMNVEV come from the germline V gene (reference sequence). CDR3 size: 13 residues. The CDR3 sequence is CASSWGADYEQYF. The CDR3 nucleotides are TGTGCCAGCAGTTGGGGGGCCGACTACGAGCAGTACTTC.

This clonotype was detected ten times or more. The chain combines TRBV12-3 or TRBV12-4 with TRBJ2-6; the D is unclear. V shed 6 bases and J shed 4 bases, with 13 bases lying between them. The CDR3 is 15 amino acids. As DNA, the CDR3 is TGTGCCAGCAGCACTACAGTGTCCGGGGCCAACGTCCTGACTTTC. Translated: CASSTTVSGANVLTF.